The clone carrying this T cell receptor beta chain came up a few times. Its target is unknown. Template switching added a universal primer site, and cDNA bore unique molecular identifiers. MiXCR was run by TCRdb on the 5' RACE reads, yielding one entry per CDR3 protein. Found here are some 240,000 distinct CDR3 sequences, around 8.3% of them singletons; the top ten hold 3%. These data are taken from a study of identical twins. General study findings and limits: Insertions were fewer in abundant cord blood beta clonotypes, whereas memory repertoires showed none of this pattern. Modeled out-of-frame TCR alpha sharing in monozygotic twins fell below observed levels. Among beta out-of-frame sequences, excess sharing between twins appeared weaker.

These data were likewise used in another study, on yellow fever vaccine responses in identical twins.

This TCR derives from a woman aged 18-35 years in good health. The specimen sequenced was CD8+ T cells sorted from blood.

CDR3 DNA sequence: TGCGCCAGCAGCTTGGAACAAGCGAACACCGGGGAGCTGTTTTTT. Amino acids: CASSLEQANTGELFF. This sequence joins TRBV5-1 and TRBJ2-2; unclear D gene. V was shortened by 0 bases and J by 0 bases, with 6 bases between the two germline ends. CDR3 length: 15 residues. The V gene's germline CDR1 is SGHRS and CDR2 YFSETQ.